This T cell receptor (beta chain) was found in a study of Ad26.COV2.S vaccination and SARS-CoV-2 variants. Background on the study: The authors gave Ad26.COV2.S intramuscularly, either once or twice 56 days apart.

Of note for this clone: Its antigen is not known.

Clones were read by immunoSEQ multiplex PCR, and TCRdb kept only the in-frame ones, dropping some. The sample shows some 300,000 clones, more than 70% of them seen only once. Study-level results: The breadth of spike-specific CD8+ and CD4+ T cell responses after vaccination was reportedly substantial.

Stated treatment: 19 received Ad26.COV2.S at low or high dose, single or two shots; 5 received placebo; per-sample allocation not given. The samples date from day 63 after the first vaccine or placebo injection. This Boston cohort included adults aged 18-55 years. This CDR3 contains 15 residues. Germline values: CDR1 MGHRA, CDR2 YSYEKL. V was pared by 5 bases and J by 2 bases, with 13 bases between. Specimen: peripheral blood, collected in a trial of Ad26.COV2.S vaccine versus placebo. This rearrangement joins TRBV4-1 to TRBJ1-5; the D gene is possibly TRBD1 (5 bases). This receptor was taken from a person aged 18 to 65 who received the Ad26.COV2.S COVID-19 vaccine or a placebo. CDR3 amino acids: CASSGGREGNQPQHF. CDR3 nucleotides: TGCGCCAGCAGCGGGGGAAGAGAGGGCAATCAGCCCCAGCATTTT.